These 26 T cell receptor beta chains were sequenced from one sample in a study of T cell repertoires in cytomegalovirus infection (dated by TCRdb to the late 2010s). The treatment or condition label on this specimen signifies: in vitro stimulation with specific CMV peptide epitopes to enrich CMV-specific T cells. The antigens these receptors bind are not known. TCRdb names Illumina HiSeq 1500 as the instrument used. TCRdb trimmed the raw reads at Q25, called clones with MiXCR and kept productive beta chains. Entries that share a CDR3 protein sequence are merged under the most common genes and DNA. The sample table holds some 700,000 distinct CDR3 sequences, of which about 30% were seen once. Over 15% of the sample comes from the top ten. Source: cultured PBMCs, taken from culture after CMV antigen stimulation. The source is a human donor in good health (CMV status not recorded). Some clones in this sample may be carry-over from other donors' samples.

This clonotype was observed at least ten times. The rearrangement uses TRBV7-2 and TRBJ2-7; D not resolved. Trimming stripped 1 base from V and 0 bases from J, with 10 bases between. CDR3 length equals 15 residues. Germline assignment: CDR1 SGHTA and CDR2 FQGNSA. In DNA, the CDR3 is TGTGCCAGCAGCTTAGTCGCCTCCCTCTCCTACGAGCAGTACTTC. Its protein is CASSLVASLSYEQYF.

This clonotype was seen more than once but under ten times. The V call is TRBV28, the J call TRBJ1-5, with D uncertain. The CDR3 extends over 14 amino acids. Germline CDR1 MDHEN, CDR2 SYDVKM. V was shortened by 7 bases and J by 9 bases, with 19 bases between the two germline ends. In DNA, the CDR3 is TGTGCCAGCACTCAACAGCCAGTCGCAGGGCCCCAGCATTTT. Its translation is CASTQQPVAGPQHF.

This clonotype has only one observation. This chain joins TRBV2 and TRBJ1-4; TRBD1 agrees at 7 bases. J lost 8 bases, V lost 2 bases, and 5 bases had no gene match. CDR3 size: 14 residues. Germline V gene sequence: CDR1 SNHLY, CDR2 FYNNEI. The CDR3 region is CASSERQGAEKLFF. The DNA of the CDR3 is TGTGCCAGCAGTGAAAGACAGGGCGCCGAAAAACTGTTTTTT.

The rearrangement joins TRBV12-3 or TRBV12-4 to TRBJ1-4; D may be TRBD1 (6 bases). V lost 3 bases to trimming and J lost 8 bases, with 13 bases between them. The CDR3 totals 14 residues. CDR3 DNA: TGTGCCAGCAGTTTTTGGCAGGGGAAAGAAAAACTGTTTTTT. It codes for CASSFWQGKEKLFF.

The V gene is TRBV4-1, the J gene TRBJ1-2, with D unclear. V lost 0 bases and J 0 bases, leaving 8 bases between the germline ends. This CDR3 contains 15 residues. Looked up from germline, CDR1 is MGHRA and CDR2 is YSYEKL. CDR3 DNA: TGCGCCAGCAGCCAAGACGCAAGAGCTAACTATGGCTACACCTTC. Amino acids: CASSQDARANYGYTF.

The chain uses TRBV12-3 or TRBV12-4 and TRBJ1-4; tentatively, D is TRBD1 (6 bases). The CDR3 has 18 amino acids. Between the trimmed V and J ends, which lost 3 bases and 0 bases, there was a span of 17 bases. The CDR3 reads CASSLGALAGATNEKLFF. In DNA, the CDR3 is TGTGCCAGCAGTTTGGGGGCCCTGGCAGGAGCAACTAATGAAAAACTGTTTTTT.

V gene TRBV5-4 combines with J gene TRBJ2-2; 7 positions agree with TRBD1. CDR3 length equals 16 residues. The ends lost 4 bases at V and 5 bases at J; junction bases unmatched: 11. The germline CDR1 and CDR2 sequences are SGHNT and YYREEE (reference sequence). CDR3 loop: CASSSFHRGFTGELFF. CDR3 in DNA: TGTGCCAGCAGCAGTTTCCACAGGGGATTTACCGGGGAGCTGTTTTTT.

The chain combines TRBV6-2 or TRBV6-3 with TRBJ2-1, with 8 bases matching TRBD2. The junction had 5 bases not matched to a gene; V was cut back by 2 bases and J by 2 bases. Germline CDR1 and CDR2: MNHEY and SVGEGT. The CDR3 totals 16 residues. For the CDR3, the DNA is TGTGCCAGCAGTTACAGGGGCGGGGGGCCCTACAATGAGCAGTTCTTC. Translated: CASSYRGGGPYNEQFF.

The rearrangement joins TRBV7-9 to TRBJ2-7; D is possibly TRBD1 or TRBD2 (5 bases each). Germline V gene data show CDR1 as SEHNR and CDR2 as FQNEAQ (reference sequence). This CDR3 has 15 residues. V lost 2 bases and J lost 0, with 11 bases in between. The CDR3 sequence: CASSLPPGPSYEQYF. For the CDR3, the DNA is TGTGCCAGCAGCTTACCCCCGGGACCCTCCTACGAGCAGTACTTC.

The chain combines TRBV6-2 or TRBV6-3 with TRBJ1-5, with a weak D call TRBD1 (5 bases). V lost 7 bases to trimming and J lost 4 bases, with 17 bases between them. Germline V CDR1 and CDR2: MNHEY, SVGEGT. This CDR3 has 15 residues. CDR3 amino acids: CASTPHQGQNQPQHF. The DNA of the CDR3 is TGTGCCAGCACCCCCCACCAGGGTCAAAATCAGCCCCAGCATTTT.

This chain uses TRBV11-2 with TRBJ2-3; 10 bases fit TRBD2. The germline CDR1 and CDR2 sequences are SGHAT and FQNNGV. The CDR3 loop spans 17 amino acids. V dropped 1 base and J dropped 6; count of bases not matched to a gene: 10. In DNA form, the CDR3 reads TGTGCCAGCAGCTTAGGGACTAGCGGTTCGATGGTTGATACGCAGTATTTT. This codes for CASSLGTSGSMVDTQYF.

The rearrangement links TRBV6-5 to TRBJ2-7; 7 nucleotides align to TRBD1. J lost 0 bases, V lost 6 bases, and 8 bases had no gene match. The CDR3 loop spans 15 amino acids. In germline, CDR1 is MNHEY, CDR2 SVGAGI. The CDR3 loop is CASSAGGRSSYEQYF. In nucleotides, the CDR3 is TGTGCCAGCAGCGCAGGGGGACGGAGCTCCTACGAGCAGTACTTC.

Only a few counts were recorded for this clonotype. The J gene is TRBJ2-3, the V gene TRBV6-6; 8 nucleotides align to TRBD2. This CDR3 comprises 16 residues. Germline V gene lookup returns CDR1 MNHNY and CDR2 SVGAGI (reference sequence). V lost 4 bases to trimming and J lost 6 bases; unmatched junction nucleotides: 12. Written as DNA, the CDR3 is TGTGCCAGCAGTTCCGGTAGTGGCGGGAGGATTGATACGCAGTATTTT. Translating gives CASSSGSGGRIDTQYF.

At least ten counts were recorded for this clonotype. The chain is built from TRBV7-2 and TRBJ1-6, with 9 bases that match TRBD1. Losses at the gene ends were 3 bases for V and 14 bases for J; bases not matched to a gene: 8. The CDR3 has 14 residues. Per germline, CDR1 SGHTA and CDR2 FQGNSA. CDR3 sequence reads: CASSFPGQGGSLHF. DNA for the CDR3: TGTGCCAGCAGCTTCCCGGGACAGGGAGGTTCCCTCCACTTT.

This clonotype appeared a few times. The rearrangement links TRBV4-2 to TRBJ2-3; D may be TRBD2 (6 bases). This CDR3 spans 15 amino acids. Germline V CDR1 and CDR2: LGHNA, YNFKEQ. Deletions cut 1 base from V and 1 base from J, with 9 bases between. The CDR3 region is CASSQVIAGTDTQYF. The DNA for the CDR3 is TGTGCCAGCAGCCAAGTGATAGCGGGCACAGATACGCAGTATTTT.

This clonotype occurred a few times. The V and J genes are TRBV19 and TRBJ1-6; D may be TRBD1 (6 bases). CDR3 length equals 12 residues. The V end lost 6 bases, the J end lost 9 bases, and 9 bases lay between the germline ends. Germline V gene sequence: CDR1 LNHDA, CDR2 SQIVND (reference sequence). CDR3 in amino acids: CASRDSGSPLHF. The CDR3, as DNA: TGTGCCAGTAGGGACAGCGGTTCACCCCTCCACTTT.

This clonotype has more than one count but fewer than ten. V is TRBV7-9 and J is TRBJ1-2; D is unclear. Per the germline V gene, CDR1 is SEHNR and CDR2 is FQNEAQ (reference sequence). Between the trimmed V and J ends, which lost 1 base and 7 bases, there was a span of 7 bases. This CDR3 spans 12 amino acids. The CDR3 region is CASSLEFGGYTF. The CDR3 nucleotides read TGTGCCAGCAGCTTAGAGTTCGGTGGCTACACCTTC.

In this sample, this clonotype turned up a few times. V is TRBV19 and J is TRBJ2-1; perhaps TRBD2 as D (5 bases). In germline, CDR1 is LNHDA, CDR2 SQIVND (reference sequence). The CDR3 extends over 15 amino acids. V lost 2 bases and J 8 bases, leaving 16 bases between the germline ends. CDR3 region: CASSITAADPDEQFF. The CDR3 nucleotides read TGTGCCAGTAGTATAACAGCGGCCGATCCGGATGAGCAGTTCTTC.

J is TRBJ2-7 and V is TRBV27, with 7 bases fitting TRBD1. J lost 5 bases, V lost 0 bases, and 7 bases had no gene match. The CDR3 has 15 amino acids. Germline V gives CDR1 MNHEY, CDR2 SMNVEV (reference sequence). Here the CDR3 reads CASSLSGGGLNEQYF. The CDR3 nucleotides read TGTGCCAGCAGTTTATCAGGGGGCGGATTAAACGAGCAGTACTTC.

V gene TRBV27 combines with J gene TRBJ2-4, with D possibly matching TRBD1 (5 bases). This CDR3 region has 16 residues. Germline CDR1 MNHEY, CDR2 SMNVEV (reference sequence). V gave up 6 bases and J gave up 6 bases, with 21 bases separating them. CDR3 in DNA: TGTGCCAGCAGCACTATCTTCTCAGGGCGGAGAAACATTCAGTACTTC. Translated, it gives CASSTIFSGRRNIQYF.

The V call is TRBV4-3, the J call TRBJ2-6; the match to TRBD1 covers 8 bases. This CDR3 contains 18 residues. Germline V gene data show CDR1 as LGHNA and CDR2 as YSLEER. The trim removed 5 bases at V and 0 bases at J, leaving 9 bases unmatched. The CDR3 loop is CASSLSGQGVSGANVLTF. The CDR3 DNA sequence: TGCGCCAGCAGCTTAAGCGGACAGGGAGTCTCTGGGGCCAACGTCCTGACTTTC.

The rearrangement uses TRBV2 and TRBJ1-5; D is uncertain. Germline CDR1 reads SNHLY; CDR2 reads FYNNEI. The CDR3 extends over 14 amino acids. V gave up 4 bases and J gave up 6 bases, with 13 bases separating them. CDR3 DNA: TGTGCCAGCAGTGCGGTCCCTGGCGGTCAGCCCCAGCATTTT. It translates to CASSAVPGGQPQHF.

The V call is TRBV5-1, the J call TRBJ2-1; TRBD2 matches at 10 bases. CDR3 length: 16 amino acids. Trimming took 2 bases from V and 4 from J; bases not matched to a gene: 6. The germline V gene has CDR1 SGHRS and CDR2 YFSETQ. CDR3 sequence: CASSFEGLAEYNEQFF. In DNA, the CDR3 is TGCGCCAGCAGCTTTGAAGGACTAGCGGAGTACAATGAGCAGTTCTTC.

The sample holds many counts of this clonotype. The J gene is TRBJ1-5, the V gene TRBV7-2, with D unclear. The CDR3 consists of 13 residues. The germline V gene has CDR1 SGHTA and CDR2 FQGNSA. V gave up 1 base and J gave up 5 bases, with 6 bases separating them. This CDR3 reads CASSLGTDQPQHF. CDR3 DNA: TGTGCCAGCAGCTTAGGGACGGATCAGCCCCAGCATTTT.

This chain joins TRBV6-8 and TRBJ2-1, with a tentative D call TRBD2 (5 bases). CDR3 size: 11 residues. Germline V gene sequence: CDR1 MNHGY, CDR2 SAAAGT. The V and J ends lost 7 bases and 6 bases respectively, with 7 bases between them. The CDR3 region has the DNA TGTGCCAGCATGAGGGCCAATGAGCAGTTCTTC. Its protein is CASMRANEQFF.

The table lists this clonotype with a few counts. The gene calls are TRBV6-2 or TRBV6-3 and TRBJ1-2; no clear D gene. Between the trimmed V and J ends, which lost 10 bases and 13 bases, there was a span of 22 bases. The CDR3 contains 12 residues. CDR1 and CDR2 (germline): MNHEY, SVGEGT. The CDR3 is CATENSGFSFTF. CDR3 sequence (DNA): TGTGCCACCGAGAACTCCGGATTTTCCTTCACCTTC.